Following are 19 T cell receptor beta chains from one sample sequenced in a study of T cells in Graves' hyperthyroidism and ophthalmopathy. Template material for amplifying TCR beta CDR3 regions consisted of RNA transcripts. HTBI primers were the set used in a first-round RT-PCR of the TCR CDR3. A single record per CDR3 protein comes from TCRdb applying MiXCR to the multiplex PCR reads. Seen here are over 250,000 distinct CDR3 sequences, over 20% observed once, and the top ten hold about 60%. Sequenced: blood. The receptors come from a man younger than 40 with Graves' ophthalmopathy.

CDR3 amino acids: CATSRTLEGGESPLHF. The CDR3 bases are TGTGCCACCAGCAGAACTCTAGAGGGCGGTGAATCACCCCTCCACTTT. This chain uses TRBV15 with TRBJ1-6; D not resolved. Trimming shortened V by 2 bases and J by 10 bases, and 18 bases separated the two germline ends. Germline-derived CDR1 and CDR2 are LNHNV and YYDKDF (reference sequence). The CDR3 totals 16 residues. Using reference TRBV15 and TRBJ1-6 for the parts outside the CDR3, the full variable domain is DAMVIQNPRYQVTQFGKPVTLSCSQTLNHNVMYWYQQKSSQAPKLLFHYYDKDFNNEADTPDNFQSRRPNTSFCFLDIRSPGLGDTAMYLCATSRTLEGGESPLHFGNGTRLTVT.

This clonotype was counted at least ten times. The rearrangement joins TRBV3-1 to TRBJ1-2, with D tentatively TRBD1 (6 bases). The CDR3 spans 15 residues. Trimming took 1 base from V and 7 from J, leaving 16 bases between them. In germline, CDR1 is LGHDT, CDR2 YNNKEL (reference sequence). In DNA form, the CDR3 reads TGTGCCAGCAGCCAAGGCGAAACAGGGCGTGGTGGCTACACCTTC. Translation gives CASSQGETGRGGYTF.

Only a few counts were recorded for this clonotype. The chain employs TRBV5-1 and TRBJ2-5, with D perhaps given as TRBD1 or TRBD2 (5 bases each). V lost 0 bases, J lost 5 bases, and 11 bases lay in between. The CDR3 spans 14 residues. CDR1 is SGHRS and CDR2 is YFSETQ in the germline V gene. The CDR3 spells CASSLGRGAETQYF. The CDR3, as DNA: TGCGCCAGCAGCTTGGGCCGAGGGGCCGAGACCCAGTACTTC.

The chain employs TRBV10-1 and TRBJ2-3; D call uncertain. The germline V and J ends were trimmed by 0 bases and 7 bases, with 11 bases remaining between them. The CDR3 runs to 14 residues. CDR1 is WNHNN and CDR2 is SYGVQD in the germline V gene (reference sequence). The CDR3 sequence is CASSESIGSNTQYF. DNA of the CDR3: TGCGCCAGCAGTGAGTCAATAGGATCAAATACGCAGTATTTT.

This chain uses TRBV19 with TRBJ1-1; D unclear. CDR1 and CDR2 from the germline V gene are LNHDA and SQIVND (reference sequence). This CDR3 is built from 18 residues. V was cut by 3 bases and J by 2 bases, with 22 bases left in between. The CDR3 here is CASSILFGRISSNTEAFF. The CDR3 DNA sequence: TGTGCCAGTAGTATTTTATTCGGCCGTATAAGTTCTAACACTGAAGCTTTCTTT.

This clonotype showed up many times. As DNA, the CDR3 is TGTGCCAGCAGCTTAGGCTCCGGCGAAGAGACCCAGTACTTC. It codes for CASSLGSGEETQYF. The chain couples TRBV7-9 to TRBJ2-5; D uncertain. The V end lost 1 base, the J end lost 3 bases, and 9 bases lay between the germline ends. Germline CDR1 and CDR2: SEHNR and FQNEAQ (reference sequence). The CDR3 has 14 amino acids.

This clonotype was recorded at least ten times. The rearrangement uses TRBV11-2 and TRBJ2-3; D call uncertain. The CDR3 consists of 12 residues. V lost 4 bases, J lost 5 bases, and 7 bases lay in between. Germline CDR1 reads SGHAT; CDR2 reads FQNNGV. CDR3 loop: CASSSTGDTQYF. The CDR3 region has the DNA TGTGCCAGCAGCTCCACGGGAGATACGCAGTATTTT. The whole variable domain, filled in from reference TRBV11-2 and TRBJ2-3, reads EAGVAQSPRYKIIEKRQSVAFWCNPISGHATLYWYQQILGQGPKLLIQFQNNGVVDDSQLPKDRFSAERLKGVDSTLKIQPAKLEDSAVYLCASSSTGDTQYFGPGTRLTVL.

This clonotype came up many times. This chain uses TRBV30 with TRBJ2-1; D remains ambiguous. Germline V gene data show CDR1 as GTSNPN and CDR2 as SVGIG (reference sequence). This CDR3 contains 11 residues. V shed 2 bases and J shed 6 bases, with 5 bases lying between them. In DNA form, the CDR3 reads TGTGCCTGGAGTCTCAGCAATGAGCAGTTCTTC. Its protein product is CAWSLSNEQFF.

Comments on this clonotype: A much larger clone lies a single base off, so this may be a read error. The rearrangement joins TRBV5-1 to TRBJ1-2; 11 nucleotides agree with TRBD1. CDR1 is SGHRS, CDR2 YFSETQ, per germline. After removal of 4 bases from V and 8 bases from J, the junction contained 4 bases not matched to a gene. This CDR3 has 13 residues. The CDR3 here is CASSLGQGAGYTF. The CDR3 nucleotides read TGCGCCAGCAGCCTCGGACAGGGGGCAGGCTACACCTTC.

This sequence joins TRBV30 and TRBJ1-3; D ambiguous. V was pared by 6 bases and J by 0 bases, with 12 bases between. The germline CDR1 and CDR2 sequences are GTSNPN and SVGIG (reference sequence). CDR3 size: 14 residues. The CDR3 DNA reads TGTGCCTGCCATTGTGATTACTCTGGAAACACCATATATTTT. This translates into CACHCDYSGNTIYF.

In this sample, this clonotype turned up many times. The V and J genes are TRBV18 and TRBJ2-5; D is possibly TRBD1 or TRBD2 (5 bases each). The V and J ends lost 1 base and 2 bases respectively, with 11 bases between them. CDR1 is KGHSH, CDR2 LQKENI, per germline. This CDR3 has 15 amino acids. This CDR3 reads CASSPLPEGQETQYF. Written as DNA, the CDR3 is TGTGCCAGCTCACCACTTCCCGAGGGGCAAGAGACCCAGTACTTC.

The CDR3: CSARDPSTATSGYTF. CDR3 in DNA: TGCAGTGCTAGAGATCCATCGACAGCGACTTCTGGCTACACCTTC. The chain joins TRBV20-1 to TRBJ1-2; TRBD1 might be the D (5 bases). Germline V gene data show CDR1 as DFQATT and CDR2 as SNEGSKA (reference sequence). CDR3 length equals 15 residues. V dropped 0 bases and J dropped 7 bases, with 18 bases sitting between them.

This clonotype was found a few times. The rearrangement joins TRBV30 to TRBJ1-2; D gene unclear. Germline CDR1 and CDR2: GTSNPN and SVGIG (reference sequence). The CDR3 totals 15 residues. Deletions cut 2 bases from V and 0 bases from J, with 13 bases between. Here the CDR3 DNA reads TGTGCCTGGAGTCCGGGCAGGCCAACTAACTATGGCTACACCTTC. Protein sequence: CAWSPGRPTNYGYTF.

The V call is TRBV7-8, the J call TRBJ2-1, with D tentatively TRBD1 (6 bases). Per the germline V gene, CDR1 is SGHVS and CDR2 is FQNEAQ. Trimming removed 5 bases from V and 0 bases from J, with 11 bases in between. The CDR3 is 15 amino acids. The CDR3 sequence is CASSTDRSSYNEQFF. The CDR3 nucleotides are TGTGCCAGCAGCACAGACAGGAGCTCCTACAATGAGCAGTTCTTC.

Many counts were recorded for this clonotype. This chain joins TRBV11-2 and TRBJ2-1, with 7 nucleotides matching TRBD2. The CDR3 extends over 15 amino acids. Germline CDR1 SGHAT, CDR2 FQNNGV. The V segment lost 1 base and the J segment 6 bases; nucleotides outside the gene matches: 6. CDR3 in amino acids: CASSLVRERLNEQFF. CDR3 nucleotide sequence: TGTGCCAGCAGCTTAGTGCGGGAGCGTCTCAATGAGCAGTTCTTC.

This clonotype was seen a handful of times. The V gene is TRBV7-6, the J gene TRBJ1-3; a weak D match, TRBD1 (5 bases). Germline loops: CDR1 SGHVS, CDR2 FNYEAQ. V was trimmed by 5 bases and J by 2 bases, leaving 22 bases between them. The CDR3 consists of 18 residues. The CDR3 nucleotides read TGTGCCAGCAGCCCGCGGGACGGTGCTTGGGTCGCTGGAAACACCATATATTTT. Translating gives CASSPRDGAWVAGNTIYF.

The J gene is TRBJ2-7, the V gene TRBV12-3 or TRBV12-4, with 12 bases aligning to TRBD2. The trim removed 6 bases at V and 7 bases at J, leaving 7 bases unmatched. CDR3 length: 14 amino acids. CDR3 sequence: CASRTGLAGSEQYF. Written as DNA, the CDR3 is TGTGCCAGCAGGACCGGACTAGCGGGATCTGAGCAGTACTTC.

This rearrangement joins TRBV18 to TRBJ2-4; D may be TRBD2 (6 bases). The V end lost 5 bases, the J end lost 3 bases, and 14 bases lay between the germline ends. There are 15 residues in the CDR3. CDR1 KGHSH and CDR2 LQKENI come from the germline V gene. In DNA, the CDR3 is TGTGCCAGCTCATCCGCGGACTACGGCAAAAACATTCAGTACTTC. This gives the protein CASSSADYGKNIQYF.

There are many counts of this clonotype. The rearrangement joins TRBV28 to TRBJ2-5; tentatively, D is TRBD1 or TRBD2 (6 bases each). Trimming removed 4 bases at V and 0 bases at J, with 12 bases between. The CDR3 has 15 amino acids. CDR1 and CDR2 (germline): MDHEN, SYDVKM. The CDR3 DNA sequence: TGTGCCAGCAGTTCGGGGGCTGAAAACCAAGAGACCCAGTACTTC. Translation: CASSSGAENQETQYF.